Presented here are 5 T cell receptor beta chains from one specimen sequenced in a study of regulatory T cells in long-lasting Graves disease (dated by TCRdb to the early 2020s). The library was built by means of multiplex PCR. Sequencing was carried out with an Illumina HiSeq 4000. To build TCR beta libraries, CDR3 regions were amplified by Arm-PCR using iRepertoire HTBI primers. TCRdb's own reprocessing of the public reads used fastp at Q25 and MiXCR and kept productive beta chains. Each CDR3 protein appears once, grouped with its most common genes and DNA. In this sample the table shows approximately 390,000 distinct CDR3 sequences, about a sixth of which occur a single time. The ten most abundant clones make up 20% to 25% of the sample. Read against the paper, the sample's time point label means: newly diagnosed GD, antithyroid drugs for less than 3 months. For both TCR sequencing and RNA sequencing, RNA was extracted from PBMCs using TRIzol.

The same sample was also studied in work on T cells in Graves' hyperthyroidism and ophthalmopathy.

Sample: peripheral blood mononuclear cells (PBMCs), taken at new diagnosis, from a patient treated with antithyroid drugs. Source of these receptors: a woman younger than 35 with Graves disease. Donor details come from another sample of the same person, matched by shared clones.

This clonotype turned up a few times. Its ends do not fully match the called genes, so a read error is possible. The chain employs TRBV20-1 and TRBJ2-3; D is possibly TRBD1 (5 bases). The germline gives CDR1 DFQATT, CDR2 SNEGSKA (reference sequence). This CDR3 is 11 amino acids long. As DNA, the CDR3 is TGCAGTGCTGGACCCACAGGTACGCAGTATTTT. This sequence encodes CSAGPTGTQYF.

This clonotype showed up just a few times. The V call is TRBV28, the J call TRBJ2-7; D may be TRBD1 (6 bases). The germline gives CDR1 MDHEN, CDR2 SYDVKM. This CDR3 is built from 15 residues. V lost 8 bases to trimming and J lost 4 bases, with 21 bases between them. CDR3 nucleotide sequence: TGTGCCAGCCTCAGCCATGGGCAGGGACAATACGAGCAGTACTTC. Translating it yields CASLSHGQGQYEQYF.

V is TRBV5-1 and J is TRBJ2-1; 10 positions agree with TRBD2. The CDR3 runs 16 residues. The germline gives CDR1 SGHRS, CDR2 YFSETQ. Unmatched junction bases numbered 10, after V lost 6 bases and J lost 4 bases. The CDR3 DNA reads TGCGCCAGCAAATCAGGGCTACTAGCGGGGTACAATGAGCAGTTCTTC. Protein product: CASKSGLLAGYNEQFF.

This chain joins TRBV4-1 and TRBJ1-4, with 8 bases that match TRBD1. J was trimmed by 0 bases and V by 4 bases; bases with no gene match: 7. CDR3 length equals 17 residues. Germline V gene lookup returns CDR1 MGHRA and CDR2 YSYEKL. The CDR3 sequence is CASSPTGGGATNEKLFF. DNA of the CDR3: TGCGCCAGCAGCCCTACAGGGGGGGGTGCAACTAATGAAAAACTGTTTTTT.

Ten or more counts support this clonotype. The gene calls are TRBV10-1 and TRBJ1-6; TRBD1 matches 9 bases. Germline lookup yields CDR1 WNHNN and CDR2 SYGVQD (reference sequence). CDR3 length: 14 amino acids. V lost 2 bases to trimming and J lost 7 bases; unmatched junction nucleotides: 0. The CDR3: CASSEDRGNSPLHF. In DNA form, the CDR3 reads TGCGCCAGCAGTGAGGACAGGGGGAATTCACCCCTCCACTTT.